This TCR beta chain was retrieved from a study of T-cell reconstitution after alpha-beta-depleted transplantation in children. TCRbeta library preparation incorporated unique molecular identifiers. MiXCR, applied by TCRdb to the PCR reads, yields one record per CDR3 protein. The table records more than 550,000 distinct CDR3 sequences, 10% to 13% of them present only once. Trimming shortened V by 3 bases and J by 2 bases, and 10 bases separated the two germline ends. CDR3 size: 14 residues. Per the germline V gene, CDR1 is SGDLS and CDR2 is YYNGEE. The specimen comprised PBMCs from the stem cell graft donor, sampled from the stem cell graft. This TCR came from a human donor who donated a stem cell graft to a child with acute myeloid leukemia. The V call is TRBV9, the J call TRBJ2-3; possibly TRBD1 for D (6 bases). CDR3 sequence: CASSGRQVTDTQYF. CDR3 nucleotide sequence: TGTGCCAGCAGCGGCAGACAGGTCACAGATACGCAGTATTTT.